The next 18 T cell receptor beta chains were all read from a single sample in a study of cytomegalovirus exposure and HLA in healthy donors. The PCR made use of 60 Vbeta and 13 Jbeta primers. TCRdb keeps only in-frame clones here, not all; method: immunoSEQ multiplex PCR. The data contain 70,000 or so clones, 82% of them singletons. The specimen was PBMCs. The receptors were gathered from a man aged 18 to 30 in good health and CMV-seronegative.

This clone has just a few counts. The chain employs TRBV4-2 and TRBJ2-5; D gene unclear. The J call is in doubt because the DNA end fits TRBJ2-7 better. Germline V gene lookup returns CDR1 LGHNA and CDR2 YNFKEQ. The CDR3 runs to 16 residues. CDR3 protein: CASSQDLRSRSYEQYF. The DNA of the CDR3 is TGTGCCAGCAGCCAAGACCTCAGGTCCCGCTCCTACGAGCAGTACTTC.

The J gene is TRBJ2-7, the V gene TRBV6-6; D is perhaps TRBD1 (6 bases). The CDR3 runs to 14 residues. Trimming left V 10 bases short and J 2 bases short, with 18 bases between. CDR1 is MNHNY and CDR2 is SVGAGI in the germline V gene (reference sequence). CDR3 sequence reads: CATKPGTQTYEQYF. CDR3 DNA: TGTGCCACCAAACCCGGGACACAAACCTACGAGCAGTACTTC.

The chain uses TRBV7-9 and TRBJ2-3, with a tentative D call TRBD2 (7 bases). Trimming left V 1 base short and J 5 bases short, with 16 bases between. CDR1 is SEHNR and CDR2 is FQNEAQ in the germline V gene (reference sequence). This CDR3 region has 16 residues. CDR3 sequence reads: CASSLVLGGDGDTQYF. Written as DNA, the CDR3 is TGTGCCAGCAGCTTAGTTTTAGGGGGGGATGGAGATACGCAGTATTTT.

This chain connects TRBV19 to TRBJ1-2; D is unresolved. Germline CDR1 reads LNHDA; CDR2 reads SQIVND (reference sequence). This CDR3 region has 15 residues. Trimming pared 1 base from V and 8 bases from J, leaving 17 bases between. CDR3 amino acids: CASSIVFAGDGGYTF. Written as DNA, the CDR3 is TGTGCCAGTAGTATAGTATTCGCCGGAGATGGGGGCTACACCTTC.

A single count supports this clone. V and J are TRBV6-5 and TRBJ1-1; TRBD1 matches 9 bases. CDR1 and CDR2 from the germline V gene are MNHEY and SVGAGI. V lost 6 bases and J lost 13; bases outside the gene matches: 6. The CDR3 has 11 amino acids. The CDR3 protein is CASRTGQGVFF. In DNA form, the CDR3 reads TGTGCCAGCAGGACGGGACAGGGAGTTTTCTTT.

The count of this clone is one. This chain connects TRBV18 to TRBJ2-7, with D possibly being TRBD2 (6 bases). Germline CDR1 reads KGHSH; CDR2 reads LQKENI. V was shortened by 2 bases and J by 3 bases, with 17 bases between the two germline ends. There are 16 residues in the CDR3. The CDR3 region is CASSPVGGDPNYEQYF. The CDR3, as DNA: TGTGCCAGCTCACCAGTCGGCGGGGACCCTAACTACGAGCAGTACTTC.

In the case of this clone: At one end the junction does not follow the germline gene, possibly because of a read error. This sequence joins TRBV4-3 and TRBJ2-6; D perhaps matches TRBD1 (5 bases). CDR3 length: 16 residues. CDR1 and CDR2 from the germline V gene are LGHNA and YSLEER. The CDR3 here is CASSQDRGSGANVLAF. Here the CDR3 DNA reads TGCGCCAGCAGCCAAGATAGGGGCTCTGGGGCCAACGTCCTGGCTTTC.

This clone appeared a single time. One end of the junction fails to match germline, which may point to a read error. The chain is built from TRBV5-1 and TRBJ2-1; the match to TRBD2 covers 10 bases. CDR1 and CDR2 from the germline V gene are SGHRS and YFSETQ. The CDR3 contains 18 residues. CDR3 DNA sequence: TGCGCCAGCAGCTCCGGACTAGCGGTAAATGGTTCCTACAATGGGCAGTTCTTC. Translating it yields CASSSGLAVNGSYNGQFF.

The J gene is TRBJ2-3, the V gene TRBV10-1, with a possible D match to TRBD1 (6 bases). V lost 6 bases and J lost 2, with 18 bases in between. The CDR3 contains 16 residues. Germline V lookup: CDR1 WNHNN, CDR2 SYGVQD (reference sequence). The CDR3 here is CASSPLGAGPTDTQYF. CDR3 sequence (DNA): TGCGCCAGCAGCCCTTTGGGGGCAGGGCCCACAGATACGCAGTATTTT.

J is TRBJ2-5 and V is TRBV6-6, with unresolved D. V lost 6 bases to trimming and J lost 1 base, with 9 bases between them. Germline values: CDR1 MNHNY, CDR2 SVGAGI (reference sequence). The CDR3 loop spans 13 amino acids. The CDR3 DNA follows: TGTGCCAGCAGGCCAACAGCCCAAGAGACCCAGTACTTC. It is translated as CASRPTAQETQYF.

This rearrangement joins TRBV18 to TRBJ2-3; no firm D call. The CDR3 length is 14 residues. V lost 1 base to trimming and J lost 0 bases, with 5 bases between them. Germline lookup yields CDR1 KGHSH and CDR2 LQKENI. Written as DNA, the CDR3 is TGTGCCAGCTCACCACTCTTTAGCACAGATACGCAGTATTTT. This translates into CASSPLFSTDTQYF.

The chain couples TRBV5-6 to TRBJ2-5; weak D call: TRBD2 (6 bases). From germline, CDR1 is SGHDT and CDR2 YYEEEE. This CDR3 contains 14 residues. The V gene lost 0 bases and the J gene lost 5 bases, with 11 bases spanning the gap. CDR3 in amino acids: CASSLGGGSETQYF. The CDR3 DNA reads TGTGCCAGCAGCTTGGGTGGGGGGTCGGAGACCCAGTACTTC. Drawing the rest from reference TRBV5-6 and TRBJ2-5, the complete variable domain is DAGVTQSPTHLIKTRGQQVTLRCSPKSGHDTVSWYQQALGQGPQFIFQYYEEEERQRGNFPDRFSGHQFPNYSSELNVNALLLGDSALYLCASSLGGGSETQYFGPGTRLLVL.

The J gene is TRBJ2-5, the V gene TRBV28; tentatively, D is TRBD1 (5 bases). CDR1 is MDHEN and CDR2 is SYDVKM in the germline V gene. V shed 5 bases and J shed 4 bases, with 17 bases lying between them. This CDR3 contains 15 residues. The CDR3 protein is CASSLPQGLVETQYF. The CDR3, as DNA: TGTGCCAGCAGTCTACCTCAGGGTCTTGTAGAGACCCAGTACTTC.

V gene TRBV28 combines with J gene TRBJ2-3, with 10 positions matching TRBD1. This CDR3 is 16 amino acids long. Unmatched junction bases numbered 13, after V lost 7 bases and J lost 6 bases. Looked up from germline, CDR1 is MDHEN and CDR2 is SYDVKM. For the CDR3, the DNA is TGTGCCAGCACATCGACAGGGGGCGCATCGGGGGATACGCAGTATTTT. It specifies CASTSTGGASGDTQYF.

This chain uses TRBV7-3 with TRBJ2-1, with a weak D call TRBD2 (7 bases). V lost 3 bases to trimming and J lost 8 bases, with 17 bases between them. The CDR3 has 15 amino acids. Looked up from germline, CDR1 is SGHTA and CDR2 is FQGTGA. The CDR3 protein is CASSFGGWGGDEQFF. CDR3 coding DNA: TGTGCCAGCAGCTTTGGAGGTTGGGGGGGCGATGAGCAGTTCTTC.

The count of this clone is one. The rearrangement links TRBV9 to TRBJ2-5; 9 nucleotides align to TRBD1. The DNA end lines up better with TRBJ2-7; the J call may be wrong. CDR1 is SGDLS, CDR2 YYNGEE, per germline. This CDR3 is 16 amino acids long. CDR3 residues: CASSETTGTGSYEQYF. CDR3 DNA sequence: TGTGCCAGCAGCGAAACTACCGGGACAGGGTCCTACGAGCAGTACTTC.

The chain uses TRBV7-9 and TRBJ1-1; TRBD1 is a possible D gene (5 bases). Trimming removed 7 bases at V and 5 bases at J, with 20 bases between. The CDR3 has 15 residues. CDR1 is SEHNR, CDR2 FQNEAQ, per germline (reference sequence). This CDR3 reads CASTRGTRVLTEAFF. The CDR3 nucleotides are TGTGCCAGCACCCGCGGGACCAGGGTGTTGACTGAAGCTTTCTTT.

The rearrangement links TRBV4-3 to TRBJ2-2; D possibly corresponds to TRBD1 (6 bases). Germline V gives CDR1 LGHNA, CDR2 YSLEER. CDR3 size: 15 residues. The ends were cut back, 5 bases at V and 1 base at J, with 11 bases in the middle. This CDR3 is CASSSGQLNTGELFF. Written as DNA, the CDR3 is TGCGCCAGCAGCTCCGGACAGTTGAACACCGGGGAGCTGTTTTTT.